The 31 T cell receptor beta chains below come from one sample, sequenced in a study of blood T cell repertoires in COVID-19 (dated by TCRdb to about 2020). Receptor amplification or capture employed the immunoSEQ multiplex PCR assay. Held by TCRdb, this immuneACCESS table contains in-frame sequences only and omits some clones. Under half of the omission traces to an unresolved V gene where checked; the cause of the rest is unknown. This sample gives 150,000 or so clones in total; more than 75% of them show up just once. Over 5% of the sample belongs to the ten largest clones. The sequenced sample consisted of peripheral blood. The source is a woman between 45 and 60 years old with COVID-19, enrolled during active disease.

With regard to this clone: The sample contains more than one DNA sequence encoding this CDR3. DNA for the CDR3: TGTGCCAGCACCGGGGACTCTTACGAGCAGTACTTC. Its translation is CASTGDSYEQYF. The chain carries TRBV6-5 and TRBJ2-7; D is perhaps TRBD2 (6 bases). CDR1 MNHEY and CDR2 SVGAGI come from the germline V gene. Trimming stripped 7 bases from V and 4 bases from J, with 11 bases between. The CDR3 is made up of 12 amino acids.

The V call is TRBV14, the J call TRBJ2-2; the D gene is possibly TRBD2 (6 bases). The CDR3 covers 14 residues. V was trimmed by 3 bases and J by 6 bases, leaving 11 bases between them. From germline, CDR1 is SGHDN and CDR2 FVKESK. The CDR3 bases are TGTGCCAGCAGCCAGGATTGGGGGGCCGGGGAGCTGTTTTTT. This encodes CASSQDWGAGELFF.

This clone was recorded once. V usage is TRBV2 and J usage is TRBJ2-2; D call uncertain. CDR1 SNHLY and CDR2 FYNNEI come from the germline V gene. This CDR3 is 14 amino acids long. The V end lost 3 bases, the J end lost 6 bases, and 11 bases lay between the germline ends. The CDR3 protein is CASSDFLDPGELFF. The CDR3 nucleotides are TGTGCCAGCAGTGATTTTTTAGATCCCGGGGAGCTGTTTTTT.

This chain joins TRBV24-1 and TRBJ2-5; 7 bases match TRBD1. Germline CDR1 KGHDR, CDR2 SFDVKD. V shed 4 bases and J 1 base; nucleotides not matched to a gene: 8. This CDR3 region has 16 residues. CDR3 in DNA: TGTGCCACCAGTGACCCCGGGACAGAGAGCCAAGAGACCCAGTACTTC. It codes for CATSDPGTESQETQYF.

The rearrangement links TRBV11-2 to TRBJ2-5; the match to TRBD2 covers 7 bases. Germline values: CDR1 SGHAT, CDR2 FQNNGV. This CDR3 has 15 amino acids. Losses at the gene ends were 2 bases for V and 1 base for J; bases not matched to a gene: 4. The DNA for the CDR3 is TGTGCCAGCAGCTTAACCGGGACTACCCAAGAGACCCAGTACTTC. It codes for CASSLTGTTQETQYF.

V and J are TRBV19 and TRBJ1-2; perhaps TRBD1 as D (6 bases). Germline V lookup: CDR1 LNHDA, CDR2 SQIVND (reference sequence). V shed 5 bases and J shed 4 bases, with 17 bases lying between them. The CDR3 has 15 residues. The CDR3 protein is CASSASHRETYGYTF. The CDR3 DNA reads TGTGCCAGTAGTGCGAGCCACAGGGAAACCTATGGCTACACCTTC.

This sequence joins TRBV3-1 (or the pseudogene TRBV3-2) and TRBJ2-2; TRBD1 matches at 9 bases. The CDR3 totals 15 residues. With V trimmed by 4 bases and J by 7 bases, 7 bases remained unmatched. CDR1 is LGHDT and CDR2 is YNNKEL in the germline V gene (reference sequence). The CDR3 nucleotides read TGTGCCAGCAGCCCAACAGGGGGCCGAGTCGGGGAGCTGTTTTTT. It codes for CASSPTGGRVGELFF.

CDR3 residues: CASSPRTGPNEKLFF. The DNA for the CDR3 is TGTGCCAGCAGCCCCCGGACAGGCCCTAATGAAAAACTGTTTTTT. The chain combines TRBV9 with TRBJ1-4; TRBD1 matches at 7 bases. The ends lost 4 bases at V and 3 bases at J; junction bases unmatched: 6. This CDR3 is 15 amino acids long. Germline V gives CDR1 SGDLS, CDR2 YYNGEE.

The V gene is TRBV30, the J gene TRBJ2-7; 10 bases align to TRBD1. There are 14 residues in the CDR3. V shed 4 bases and J 9 bases; nucleotides not matched to a gene: 12. Germline V CDR1 and CDR2: GTSNPN, SVGIG (reference sequence). The CDR3 is CAWNSGTGDPWQYF. Here the CDR3 DNA reads TGTGCCTGGAATAGCGGGACAGGGGACCCTTGGCAGTACTTC.

This rearrangement joins TRBV6-2 or TRBV6-3 to TRBJ1-1; D unclear. This CDR3 is built from 14 residues. V was clipped by 5 bases and J by 1 base, with 11 bases between them. The germline V gene has CDR1 MNHEY and CDR2 SVGEGT. DNA for the CDR3: TGTGCCAGCAGTGAGTGGGAGGGGAACACTGAAGCTTTCTTT. As protein: CASSEWEGNTEAFF.

The sample holds a few counts of this clone. The chain employs TRBV9 and TRBJ1-5; D is undetermined. V gave up 0 bases and J gave up 1 base, with 8 bases separating them. The length of the CDR3 is 15 residues. Germline loops: CDR1 SGDLS, CDR2 YYNGEE. CDR3 residues: CASSVDGISNQPQHF. In DNA form, the CDR3 reads TGTGCCAGCAGCGTAGACGGGATCAGCAATCAGCCCCAGCATTTT. The variable domain in full, completed from reference TRBV9 and TRBJ1-5, reads DSGVTQTPKHLITATGQRVTLRCSPRSGDLSVYWYQQSLDQGLQFLIQYYNGEERAKGNILERFSAQQFPDLHSELNLSSLELGDSALYFCASSVDGISNQPQHFGDGTRLSIL.

The chain links TRBV4-1 to TRBJ2-5; no reliable D call. The CDR3 has 14 residues. V was shortened by 1 base and J by 5 bases, with 11 bases between the two germline ends. Germline CDR1 reads MGHRA; CDR2 reads YSYEKL. CDR3: CASSQVTLQETQYF. CDR3 DNA sequence: TGCGCCAGCAGCCAAGTGACCCTACAGGAGACCCAGTACTTC.

The V call is TRBV15, the J call TRBJ1-6; 7 bases align to TRBD1. Germline CDR1 and CDR2: LNHNV and YYDKDF (reference sequence). Trimming took 6 bases from V and 8 from J; bases not matched to a gene: 4. The CDR3 loop spans 13 amino acids. The CDR3 DNA is TGTGCCACCAGAAATGACAGGGATTCACCCCTCCACTTT. Translating it yields CATRNDRDSPLHF.

To note about this clone: Within the sample, other DNA sequences also encode this same CDR3. The chain is built from TRBV12-3 or TRBV12-4 and TRBJ1-5; D gene uncertain. The CDR3 covers 12 residues. V was trimmed by 6 bases and J by 2 bases, leaving 5 bases between them. This chain's CDR3 is CASSSGNQPQHF. Here the CDR3 DNA reads TGTGCCAGCAGCTCTGGCAATCAGCCCCAGCATTTT.

The J gene is TRBJ2-3, the V gene TRBV5-6; 10 bases are a match to TRBD2. The CDR3 contains 15 residues. Per germline, CDR1 SGHDT and CDR2 YYEEEE. V gave up 4 bases and J gave up 6 bases; unmatched junction bases: 8. CDR3: CASSPRASGGDTQYF. The CDR3 nucleotides read TGTGCCAGCAGCCCTCGGGCTAGCGGGGGTGATACGCAGTATTTT.

The J gene is TRBJ2-1, the V gene TRBV7-3; 9 nucleotides agree with TRBD1. Germline V gene sequence: CDR1 SGHTA, CDR2 FQGTGA. CDR3 length: 15 amino acids. Trimming cost V 5 bases and J 7 bases; bases outside gene matches: 9. The CDR3 is CASSMTGTGYNEQFF. Here the CDR3 DNA reads TGTGCCAGCAGCATGACCGGGACAGGGTATAATGAGCAGTTCTTC.

The gene calls are TRBV10-3 and TRBJ2-3; the match to TRBD2 covers 12 bases. Germline CDR1 is ENHRY and CDR2 is SYGVKD. The CDR3 runs to 13 residues. Losses at the gene ends were 11 bases for V and 3 bases for J; bases not matched to a gene: 3. CDR3 coding DNA: TGTGCCTCTAGCGGGGGGGAGACAGATACGCAGTATTTT. This encodes CASSGGETDTQYF.

The CDR3 here is CASSLAGDGSYNEQFF. The CDR3 nucleotides are TGTGCCAGTAGTCTAGCGGGGGATGGCTCCTACAATGAGCAGTTCTTC. J is TRBJ2-1 and V is TRBV19, with 10 bases matching TRBD2. Per germline, CDR1 LNHDA and CDR2 SQIVND (reference sequence). This CDR3 is 16 amino acids long. With V trimmed by 5 bases and J by 0 bases, 4 bases remained unmatched.

The chain recombines TRBV12-3 or TRBV12-4 with TRBJ1-5; D perhaps matches TRBD1 (5 bases). The CDR3 is 13 amino acids. The V gene lost 9 bases and the J gene lost 4 bases, with 13 bases spanning the gap. The CDR3: CASKPSGNQPQHF. CDR3 nucleotides: TGTGCCAGTAAACCCTCAGGGAATCAGCCCCAGCATTTT.

The chain uses TRBV11-1 and TRBJ2-5, with a weak D call TRBD1 (5 bases). Germline V gene sequence: CDR1 SGHAT, CDR2 FQDESV (reference sequence). This CDR3 spans 14 amino acids. V dropped 5 bases and J dropped 5 bases, with 15 bases sitting between them. CDR3 protein: CASSPRWGWETQYF. The DNA of the CDR3 is TGTGCCAGCAGCCCTCGGTGGGGCTGGGAGACCCAGTACTTC. Full variable domain (rest looked up from reference TRBV11-1 and TRBJ2-5): EAEVAQSPRYKITEKSQAVAFWCDPISGHATLYWYRQILGQGPELLVQFQDESVVDDSQLPKDRFSAERLKGVDSTLKIQPAELGDSAMYLCASSPRWGWETQYFGPGTRLLVL.

The chain employs TRBV19 and TRBJ2-2; 7 bases line up with TRBD1. This CDR3 has 15 residues. CDR1 and CDR2 (germline): LNHDA, SQIVND (reference sequence). V shed 5 bases and J 6 bases; nucleotides not matched to a gene: 9. CDR3 residues: CASSPPTGIAGELFF. CDR3 DNA: TGTGCCAGTAGTCCTCCGACAGGGATCGCCGGGGAGCTGTTTTTT.

This clone was picked up a small number of times. The V gene is TRBV5-1, the J gene TRBJ2-1; D possibly corresponds to TRBD1 (6 bases). The CDR3 is 15 amino acids. Germline V CDR1 and CDR2: SGHRS, YFSETQ. V lost 5 bases and J lost 5, with 17 bases in between. The CDR3 reads CASSQTGYVNNEQFF. The CDR3 coding sequence is TGCGCCAGCAGTCAAACAGGGTACGTCAACAATGAGCAGTTCTTC.

The chain employs TRBV18 and TRBJ2-4; weak D call: TRBD2 (6 bases). The V gene lost 1 base and the J gene lost 13 bases, with 11 bases spanning the gap. CDR1 and CDR2 (germline): KGHSH, LQKENI. The CDR3 length is 12 residues. Here the CDR3 reads CASSPRDFPQYF. CDR3 bases: TGTGCCAGCTCACCACGGGACTTTCCCCAGTACTTC. Full variable domain (rest looked up from reference TRBV18 and TRBJ2-4): NAGVMQNPRHLVRRRGQEARLRCSPMKGHSHVYWYRQLPEEGLKFMVYLQKENIIDESGMPKERFSAEFPKEGPSILRIQQVVRGDSAAYFCASSPRDFPQYFGAGTRLSVL.

This chain links TRBV19 with TRBJ1-2; TRBD1 agrees at 9 bases. J was trimmed by 3 bases and V by 2 bases; bases with no gene match: 4. Per germline, CDR1 LNHDA and CDR2 SQIVND (reference sequence). The length of the CDR3 is 15 residues. CDR3 coding DNA: TGTGCCAGTAGTATATTCACAGGGGGCGACTATGGCTACACCTTC. Protein sequence: CASSIFTGGDYGYTF.

This clone showed up just a few times. V usage is TRBV7-9 and J usage is TRBJ1-2; unclear D gene. The CDR3 covers 15 residues. Germline V CDR1 and CDR2: SEHNR, FQNEAQ (reference sequence). V gave up 1 base and J gave up 3 bases, with 12 bases separating them. CDR3 region: CASSLGRIGDYGYTF. CDR3 coding DNA: TGTGCCAGCAGCTTAGGGAGGATTGGGGACTATGGCTACACCTTC.

The V call is TRBV6-2 or TRBV6-3, the J call TRBJ2-7, with 7 positions matching TRBD2. This CDR3 is built from 15 residues. Looked up from germline, CDR1 is MNHEY and CDR2 is SVGEGT. J was trimmed by 7 bases and V by 0 bases; bases with no gene match: 9. CDR3 loop: CASSYSTSRSFEQYF. The CDR3 nucleotides read TGTGCCAGCAGTTACTCGACTAGCAGAAGCTTTGAGCAGTACTTC.

J is TRBJ2-1 and V is TRBV28; TRBD1 agrees at 8 bases. The germline V gene has CDR1 MDHEN and CDR2 SYDVKM. The CDR3 is made up of 14 amino acids. J gave up 6 bases and V 7 bases, and 8 bases lay outside the gene matches. The CDR3 reads CASKAGGSFNEQFF. The CDR3 DNA is TGTGCCAGCAAGGCAGGGGGCAGTTTCAATGAGCAGTTCTTC.

The gene calls are TRBV6-1 and TRBJ1-2; D may be TRBD1 (6 bases). Per the germline V gene, CDR1 is MNHNS and CDR2 is SASEGT. Trimming stripped 3 bases from V and 8 bases from J, with 13 bases between. This CDR3 contains 13 residues. CDR3 residues: CASSEGRGGGYTF. For the CDR3, the DNA is TGTGCCAGCAGTGAGGGCAGGGGCGGCGGCTACACCTTC.

The rearrangement links TRBV19 to TRBJ1-4; no reliable D call. The V gene lost 5 bases and the J gene lost 5 bases, with 9 bases spanning the gap. Germline CDR1 reads LNHDA; CDR2 reads SQIVND (reference sequence). CDR3 size: 13 residues. CDR3 in DNA: TGTGCCAGTAGTGTCGGGTTGAATGAAAAACTGTTTTTT. Protein sequence: CASSVGLNEKLFF.

DNA of the CDR3: TGCGCCAGCAGCCAAGATCGGGGGGCCGCGAACACCGGGGAGCTGTTTTTT. This translates into CASSQDRGAANTGELFF. The rearrangement uses TRBV4-3 and TRBJ2-2, with D tentatively TRBD2 (7 bases). CDR3 length: 17 residues. Between the trimmed V and J ends, which lost 0 bases and 0 bases, there was a span of 11 bases. The germline V gene has CDR1 LGHNA and CDR2 YSLEER.

V gene TRBV18 combines with J gene TRBJ1-2; D remains unclear. Trimming removed 5 bases from V and 3 bases from J, with 4 bases in between. The CDR3 is 11 amino acids. Germline CDR1 KGHSH, CDR2 LQKENI. DNA of the CDR3: TGTGCCAGCTCATCGGACTATGGCTACACCTTC. Translating it yields CASSSDYGYTF.